Listed here is a single T cell receptor (beta chain). As yet, its antigen is unknown. This sample was taken from a study of T cells in Graves' hyperthyroidism and ophthalmopathy. Study conclusions and caveats: Among clonotypes expanded in thyroid above 0.001, most were also found in blood. Patients with ophthalmopathy were separated from those with stable hyperthyroidism by a 13 V-J model.

TCR beta CDR3 region amplification was performed from RNA transcripts. In the first-round RT-PCR of the TCR CDR3, the HTBI primer set was used. TCRdb independently ran MiXCR on the multiplex PCR reads; one entry per CDR3 protein. The sample has 300,000 to 500,000 distinct CDR3 sequences, over 13% seen once. The CDR3 length is 13 residues. Germline V gene data show CDR1 as MNHEY and CDR2 as SMNVEV (reference sequence). V was trimmed by 5 bases and J by 5 bases, leaving 7 bases between them. Any patient presenting with uncontrolled infection, other autoimmune disease, pregnancy or lactation was left out. The authors took PBMCs from roughly 9.3 ml fresh peripheral blood.

This chain connects TRBV27 to TRBJ2-6; the D is unclear. The sample consisted of blood. The source of this sequence is a man aged 50 to 60 with Graves' ophthalmopathy. The CDR3: CASSVGRANVLTF. The CDR3 region has the DNA TGTGCCAGCAGTGTGGGTAGGGCCAACGTCCTGACTTTC. The variable domain in full, completed from reference TRBV27 and TRBJ2-6, reads EAQVTQNPRYLITVTGKKLTVTCSQNMNHEYMSWYRQDPGLGLRQIYYSMNVEVTDKGDVPEGYKVSRKEKRNFPLILESPSPNQTSLYFCASSVGRANVLTFGAGSRLTVL.